This T cell receptor beta chain was observed in a study of blood T cell repertoires in COVID-19. Clones were sequenced by immunoSEQ multiplex PCR, and TCRdb holds only the in-frame ones, with some missing. The repertoire holds about 200,000 clones, with 82% as singletons. V was cut by 0 bases and J by 5 bases, with 10 bases left in between. The CDR3 is 14 amino acids. CDR1 and CDR2 from the germline V gene are KGHSH and LQKENI. Source material: PBMCs or T cells enriched from blood (not recorded which). The receptor was isolated from a woman in her sixties or seventies with acute COVID-19. This chain uses TRBV18 with TRBJ2-5, with D possibly TRBD2 on 6 matching bases. In DNA form, the CDR3 reads TGTGCCAGCTCACCACCGGAACGGGGGGAGACCCAGTACTTC. It specifies CASSPPERGETQYF.